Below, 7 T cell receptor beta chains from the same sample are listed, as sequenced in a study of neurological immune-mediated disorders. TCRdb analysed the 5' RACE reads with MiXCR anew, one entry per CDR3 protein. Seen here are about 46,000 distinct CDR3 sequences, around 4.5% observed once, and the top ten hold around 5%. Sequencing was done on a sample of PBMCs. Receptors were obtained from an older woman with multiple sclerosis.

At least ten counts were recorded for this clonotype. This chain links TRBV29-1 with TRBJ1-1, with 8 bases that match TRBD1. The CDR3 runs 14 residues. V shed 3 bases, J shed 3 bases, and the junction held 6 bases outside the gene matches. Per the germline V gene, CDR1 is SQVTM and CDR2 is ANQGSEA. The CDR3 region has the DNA TGCAGCGTTGATAGCAGGGGGCTGCACACTGAAGCTTTCTTT. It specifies CSVDSRGLHTEAFF.

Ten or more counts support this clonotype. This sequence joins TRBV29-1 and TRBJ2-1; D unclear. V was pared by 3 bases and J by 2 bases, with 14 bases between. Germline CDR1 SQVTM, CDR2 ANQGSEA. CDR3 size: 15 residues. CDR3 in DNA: TGCAGCGTTGAGGAATCAGGATTCCCCTACAATGAGCAGTTCTTC. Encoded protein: CSVEESGFPYNEQFF.

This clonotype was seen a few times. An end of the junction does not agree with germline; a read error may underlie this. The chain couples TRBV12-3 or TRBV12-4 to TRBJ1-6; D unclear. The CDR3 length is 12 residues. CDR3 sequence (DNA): TGTGCCAGCAGTTTTTATAATTCACCCCTCAACTTT. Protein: CASSFYNSPLNF.

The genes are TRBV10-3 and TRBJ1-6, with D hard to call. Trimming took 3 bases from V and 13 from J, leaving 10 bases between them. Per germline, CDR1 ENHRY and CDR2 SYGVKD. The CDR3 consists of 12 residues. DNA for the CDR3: TGTGCCATCAGTGACGGTGAGGCCCCCCTCCACTTT. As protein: CAISDGEAPLHF.

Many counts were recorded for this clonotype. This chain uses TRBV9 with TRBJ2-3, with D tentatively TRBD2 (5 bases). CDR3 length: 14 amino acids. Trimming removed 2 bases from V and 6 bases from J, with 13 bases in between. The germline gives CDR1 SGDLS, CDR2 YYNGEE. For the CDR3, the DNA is TGTGCCAGCAGCGTGGAGGACGGCAAGGATACGCAGTATTTT. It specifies CASSVEDGKDTQYF.

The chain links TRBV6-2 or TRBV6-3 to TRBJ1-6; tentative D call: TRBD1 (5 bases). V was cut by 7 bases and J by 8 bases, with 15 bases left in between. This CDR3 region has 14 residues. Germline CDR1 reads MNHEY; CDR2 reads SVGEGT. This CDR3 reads CASMRTGGHSPLHF. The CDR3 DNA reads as TGTGCCAGCATGAGAACGGGGGGTCATTCACCCCTCCACTTT.

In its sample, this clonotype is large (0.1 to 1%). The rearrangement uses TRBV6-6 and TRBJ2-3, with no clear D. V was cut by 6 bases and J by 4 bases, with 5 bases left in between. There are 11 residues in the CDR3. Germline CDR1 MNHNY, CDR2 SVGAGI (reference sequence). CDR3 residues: CASRFSDTQYF. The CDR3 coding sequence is TGTGCCAGCAGGTTCTCAGATACGCAGTATTTT.